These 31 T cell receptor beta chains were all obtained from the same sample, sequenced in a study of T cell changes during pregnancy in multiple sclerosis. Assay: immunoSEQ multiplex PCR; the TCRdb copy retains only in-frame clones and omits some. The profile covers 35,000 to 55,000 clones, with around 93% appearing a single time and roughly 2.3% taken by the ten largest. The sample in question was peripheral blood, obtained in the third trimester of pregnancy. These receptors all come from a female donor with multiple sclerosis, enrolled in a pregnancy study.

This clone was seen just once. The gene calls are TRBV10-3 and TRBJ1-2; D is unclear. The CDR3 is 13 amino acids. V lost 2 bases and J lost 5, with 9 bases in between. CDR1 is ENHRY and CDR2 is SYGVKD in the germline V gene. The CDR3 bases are TGTGCCATCAGTGAGACCCTAGAGTATGGCTACACCTTC. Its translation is CAISETLEYGYTF.

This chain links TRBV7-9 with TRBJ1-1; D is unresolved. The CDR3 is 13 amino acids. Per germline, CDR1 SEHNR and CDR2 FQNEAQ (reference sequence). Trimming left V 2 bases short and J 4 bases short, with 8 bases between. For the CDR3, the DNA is TGTGCCAGCAGCTTAACGGCGGGCACTGAAGCTTTCTTT. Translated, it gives CASSLTAGTEAFF. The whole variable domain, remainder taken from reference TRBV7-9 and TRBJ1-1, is DTGVSQNPRHKITKRGQNVTFRCDPISEHNRLYWYRQTLGQGPEFLTYFQNEAQLEKSRLLSDRFSAERPKGSFSTLEIQRTEQGDSAMYLCASSLTAGTEAFFGQGTRLTVV.

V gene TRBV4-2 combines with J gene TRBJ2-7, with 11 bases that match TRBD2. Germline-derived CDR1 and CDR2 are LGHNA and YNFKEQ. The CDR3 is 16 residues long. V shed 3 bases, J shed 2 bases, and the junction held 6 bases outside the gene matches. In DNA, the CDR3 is TGTGCCAGCAGCCAGTTTGGGACTAGCGGCACCTACGAGCAGTACTTC. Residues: CASSQFGTSGTYEQYF.

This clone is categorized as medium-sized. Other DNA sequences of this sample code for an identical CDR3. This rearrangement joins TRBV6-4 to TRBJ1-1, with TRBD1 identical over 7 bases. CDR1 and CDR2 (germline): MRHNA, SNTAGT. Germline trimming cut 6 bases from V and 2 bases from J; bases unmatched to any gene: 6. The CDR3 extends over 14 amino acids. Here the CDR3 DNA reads TGTGCCAGCAGGGCTGGACAGGAAAACACTGAAGCTTTCTTT. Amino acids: CASRAGQENTEAFF.

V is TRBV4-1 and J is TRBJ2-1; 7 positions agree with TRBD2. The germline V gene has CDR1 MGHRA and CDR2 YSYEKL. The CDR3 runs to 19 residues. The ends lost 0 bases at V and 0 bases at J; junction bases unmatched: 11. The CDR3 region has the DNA TGCGCCAGCAGCCAAGAGATCCTAGCGGAATATAGCTCCTACAATGAGCAGTTCTTC. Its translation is CASSQEILAEYSSYNEQFF.

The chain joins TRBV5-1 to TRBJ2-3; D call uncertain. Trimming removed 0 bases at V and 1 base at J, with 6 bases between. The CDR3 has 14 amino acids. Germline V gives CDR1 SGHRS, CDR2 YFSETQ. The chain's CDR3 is CASSLDLRTDTQYF. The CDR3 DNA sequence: TGCGCCAGCAGCTTGGACTTGCGCACAGATACGCAGTATTTT.

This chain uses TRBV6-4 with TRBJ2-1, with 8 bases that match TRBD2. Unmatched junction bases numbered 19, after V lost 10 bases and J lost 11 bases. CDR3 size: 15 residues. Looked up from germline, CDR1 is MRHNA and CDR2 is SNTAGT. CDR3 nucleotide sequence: TGTGCCACCCCCCGCCCCCGACCGGGACTAGGCCAGCAGTTCTTC. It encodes CATPRPRPGLGQQFF.

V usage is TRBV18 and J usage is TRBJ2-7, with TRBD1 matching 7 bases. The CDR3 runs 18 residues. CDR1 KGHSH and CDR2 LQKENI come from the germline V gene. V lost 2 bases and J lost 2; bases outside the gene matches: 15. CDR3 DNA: TGTGCCAGCTCACCATACTCCCGCTGGACAGGAGAGCCCTACGAGCAGTACTTC. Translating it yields CASSPYSRWTGEPYEQYF.

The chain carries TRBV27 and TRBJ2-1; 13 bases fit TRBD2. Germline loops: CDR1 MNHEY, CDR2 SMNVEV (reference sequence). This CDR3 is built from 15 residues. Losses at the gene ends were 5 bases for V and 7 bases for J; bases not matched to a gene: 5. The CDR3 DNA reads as TGTGCCAGCAGTCCCGGGACTAGCGGGAAAAATGAGCAGTTCTTC. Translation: CASSPGTSGKNEQFF.

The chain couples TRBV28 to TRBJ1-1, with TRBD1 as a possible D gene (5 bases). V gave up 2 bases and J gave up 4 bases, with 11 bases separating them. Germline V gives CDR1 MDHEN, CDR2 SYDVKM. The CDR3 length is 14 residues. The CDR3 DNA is TGTGCCAGCAGTTTAGGGGGGGTCCCCACTGAAGCTTTCTTT. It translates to CASSLGGVPTEAFF.

This CDR3 reads CASSLEREVAEAFF. DNA for the CDR3: TGTGCCAGCAGCTTGGAGAGGGAGGTGGCTGAAGCTTTCTTT. The chain couples TRBV5-4 to TRBJ1-1, with D unresolved. Trimming removed 0 bases at V and 6 bases at J, with 12 bases between. This CDR3 spans 14 amino acids. Germline loops: CDR1 SGHNT, CDR2 YYREEE (reference sequence). Variable domain in full (rest from reference TRBV5-4 and TRBJ1-1): ETGVTQSPTHLIKTRGQQVTLRCSSQSGHNTVSWYQQALGQGPQFIFQYYREEENGRGNFPPRFSGLQFPNYSSELNVNALELDDSALYLCASSLEREVAEAFFGQGTRLTVV.

The CDR3 spells CASSSTGGGETQYF. CDR3 in DNA: TGTGCCAGCAGTTCAACAGGGGGCGGAGAGACCCAGTACTTC. The chain recombines TRBV28 with TRBJ2-5, with 9 bases identical to TRBD1. The CDR3 sequence is 14 residues long. Germline assignment: CDR1 MDHEN and CDR2 SYDVKM. Losses at the gene ends were 4 bases for V and 4 bases for J; bases not matched to a gene: 4.

This CDR3 is CASSLVTPRGAETQYF. CDR3 DNA sequence: TGTGCCAGCAGCTTAGTAACCCCACGGGGAGCGGAGACCCAGTACTTC. This chain links TRBV7-9 with TRBJ2-5, with D perhaps matching TRBD2 (5 bases). The CDR3 has 16 amino acids. V dropped 1 base and J dropped 5 bases, with 17 bases sitting between them. Per the germline V gene, CDR1 is SEHNR and CDR2 is FQNEAQ (reference sequence).

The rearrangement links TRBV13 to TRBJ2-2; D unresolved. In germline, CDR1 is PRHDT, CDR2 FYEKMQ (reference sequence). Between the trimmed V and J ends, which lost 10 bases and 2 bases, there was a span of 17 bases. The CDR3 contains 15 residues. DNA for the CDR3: TGTGCCACCACTACCCTCGTCCCTAACACCGGGGAGCTGTTTTTT. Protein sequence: CATTTLVPNTGELFF.

The CDR3 region is CASSRTGGTEAFF. The CDR3 region has the DNA TGTGCCAGCTCTCGGACAGGGGGCACTGAAGCTTTCTTT. The rearrangement joins TRBV18 to TRBJ1-1; 10 positions match TRBD1. There are 13 residues in the CDR3. Germline CDR1 and CDR2: KGHSH and LQKENI. J was trimmed by 4 bases and V by 6 bases; bases with no gene match: 2.

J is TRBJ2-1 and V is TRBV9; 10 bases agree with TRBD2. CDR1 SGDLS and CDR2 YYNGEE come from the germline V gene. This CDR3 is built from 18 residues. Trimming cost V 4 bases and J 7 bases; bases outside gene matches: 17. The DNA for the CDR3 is TGTGCCAGCAGCCCGTCCCGGCTAGCGGGAGCGATGAGGAATGAGCAGTTCTTC. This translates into CASSPSRLAGAMRNEQFF.

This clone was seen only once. The CDR3 DNA sequence: TGTGCCAGCAGCTTAGGGGGACAGGGTACCACCGGGGAGCTGTTTTTT. It translates to CASSLGGQGTTGELFF. The chain employs TRBV7-6 and TRBJ2-2, with 9 positions matching TRBD1. This CDR3 is 16 amino acids long. J was trimmed by 4 bases and V by 1 base; bases with no gene match: 4. Germline V CDR1 and CDR2: SGHVS, FNYEAQ.

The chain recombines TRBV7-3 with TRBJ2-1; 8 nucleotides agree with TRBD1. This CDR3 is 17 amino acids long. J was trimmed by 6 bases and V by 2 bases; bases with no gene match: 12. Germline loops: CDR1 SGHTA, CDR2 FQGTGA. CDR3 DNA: TGTGCCAGCAGCTTAGGGGCCGGGCAGGGGGCGTCCAATGAGCAGTTCTTC. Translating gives CASSLGAGQGASNEQFF.

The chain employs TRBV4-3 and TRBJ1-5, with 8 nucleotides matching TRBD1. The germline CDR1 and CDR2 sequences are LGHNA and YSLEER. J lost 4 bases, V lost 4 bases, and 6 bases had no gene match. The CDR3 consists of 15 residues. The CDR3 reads CASSLNRQGNQPQHF. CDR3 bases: TGCGCCAGCAGCCTAAACAGACAGGGGAATCAGCCCCAGCATTTT.

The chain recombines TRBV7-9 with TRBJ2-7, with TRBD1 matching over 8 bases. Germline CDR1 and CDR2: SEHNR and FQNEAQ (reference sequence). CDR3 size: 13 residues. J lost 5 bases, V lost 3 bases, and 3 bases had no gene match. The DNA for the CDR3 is TGTGCCAGCAGCTTGGCAGGGGGCGACGAGCAGTACTTC. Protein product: CASSLAGGDEQYF.

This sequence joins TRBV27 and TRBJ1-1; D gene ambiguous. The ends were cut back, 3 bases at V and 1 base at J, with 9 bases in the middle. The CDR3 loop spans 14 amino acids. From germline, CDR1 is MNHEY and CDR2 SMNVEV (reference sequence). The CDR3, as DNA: TGTGCCAGCAGTTTTGTGGCCTGGAACACTGAAGCTTTCTTT. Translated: CASSFVAWNTEAFF.

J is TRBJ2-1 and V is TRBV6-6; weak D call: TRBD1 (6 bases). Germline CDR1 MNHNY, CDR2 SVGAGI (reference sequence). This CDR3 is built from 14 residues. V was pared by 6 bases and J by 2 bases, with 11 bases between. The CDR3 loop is CASSQGTAYNEQFF. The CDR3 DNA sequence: TGTGCCAGCAGCCAGGGGACCGCCTACAATGAGCAGTTCTTC.

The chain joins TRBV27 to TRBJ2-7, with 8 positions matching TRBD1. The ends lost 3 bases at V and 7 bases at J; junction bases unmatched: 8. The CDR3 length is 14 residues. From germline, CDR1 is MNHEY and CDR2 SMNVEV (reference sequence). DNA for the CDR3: TGTGCCAGCAGTTTTATGCAGGGGGCGGGTGAGCAGTACTTC. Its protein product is CASSFMQGAGEQYF.

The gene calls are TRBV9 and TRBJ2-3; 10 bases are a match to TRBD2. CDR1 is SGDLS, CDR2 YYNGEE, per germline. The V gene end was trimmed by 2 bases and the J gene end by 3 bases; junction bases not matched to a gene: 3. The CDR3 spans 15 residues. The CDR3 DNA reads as TGTGCCAGCAGCGTGACTAGCGGGCGGACAGATACGCAGTATTTT. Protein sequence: CASSVTSGRTDTQYF.

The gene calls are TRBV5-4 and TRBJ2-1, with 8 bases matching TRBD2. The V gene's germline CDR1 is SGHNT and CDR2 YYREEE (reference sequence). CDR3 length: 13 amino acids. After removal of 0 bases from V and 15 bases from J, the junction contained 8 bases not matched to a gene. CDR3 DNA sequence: TGTGCCAGCAGCTTGGATCCGGGAGGGCCAGTGTTCTTC. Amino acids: CASSLDPGGPVFF.

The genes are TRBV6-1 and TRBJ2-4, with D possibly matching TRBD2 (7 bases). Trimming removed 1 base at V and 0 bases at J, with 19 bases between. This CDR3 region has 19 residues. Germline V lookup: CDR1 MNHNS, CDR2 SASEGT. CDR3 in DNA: TGTGCCAGCAGTGAAGTGGGGAGGGGGACTTTTGGAGCCAAAAACATTCAGTACTTC. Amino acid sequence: CASSEVGRGTFGAKNIQYF.

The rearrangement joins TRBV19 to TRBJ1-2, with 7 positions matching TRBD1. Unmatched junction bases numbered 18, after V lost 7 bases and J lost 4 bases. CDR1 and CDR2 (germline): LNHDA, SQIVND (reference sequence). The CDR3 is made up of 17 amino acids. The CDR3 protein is CASTSNWADRLIYGYTF. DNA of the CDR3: TGTGCCAGTACCTCGAACTGGGCGGACAGGCTGATCTATGGCTACACCTTC.

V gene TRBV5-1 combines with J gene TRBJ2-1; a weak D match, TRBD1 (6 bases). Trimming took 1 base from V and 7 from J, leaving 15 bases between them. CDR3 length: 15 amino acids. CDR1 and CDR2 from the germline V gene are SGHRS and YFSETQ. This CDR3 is CASSLRTAVPNEQFF. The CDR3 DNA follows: TGCGCCAGCAGCTTGAGGACAGCCGTACCAAATGAGCAGTTCTTC. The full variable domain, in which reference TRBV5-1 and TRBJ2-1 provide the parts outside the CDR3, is KAGVTQTPRYLIKTRGQQVTLSCSPISGHRSVSWYQQTPGQGLQFLFEYFSETQRNKGNFPGRFSGRQFSNSRSEMNVSTLELGDSALYLCASSLRTAVPNEQFFGPGTRLTVL.

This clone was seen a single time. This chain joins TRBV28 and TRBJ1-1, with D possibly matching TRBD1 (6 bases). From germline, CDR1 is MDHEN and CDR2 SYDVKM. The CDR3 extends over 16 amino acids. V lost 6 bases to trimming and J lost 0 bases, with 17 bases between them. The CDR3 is CASSLTHREVNTEAFF. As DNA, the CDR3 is TGTGCCAGCAGCCTAACCCACAGGGAAGTGAACACTGAAGCTTTCTTT.

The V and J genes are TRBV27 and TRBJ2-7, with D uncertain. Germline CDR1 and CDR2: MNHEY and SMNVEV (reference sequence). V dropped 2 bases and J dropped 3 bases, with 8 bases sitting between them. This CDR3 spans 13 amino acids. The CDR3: CASSLGLLYEQYF. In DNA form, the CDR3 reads TGTGCCAGCAGTTTAGGGCTACTCTACGAGCAGTACTTC.

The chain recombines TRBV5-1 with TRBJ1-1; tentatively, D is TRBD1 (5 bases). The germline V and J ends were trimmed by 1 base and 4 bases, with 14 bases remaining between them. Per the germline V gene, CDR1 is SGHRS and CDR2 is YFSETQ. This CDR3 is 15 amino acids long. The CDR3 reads CASSLSWGERTEAFF. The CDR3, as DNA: TGCGCCAGCAGCTTGTCGTGGGGGGAACGCACTGAAGCTTTCTTT. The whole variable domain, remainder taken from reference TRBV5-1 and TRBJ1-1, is KAGVTQTPRYLIKTRGQQVTLSCSPISGHRSVSWYQQTPGQGLQFLFEYFSETQRNKGNFPGRFSGRQFSNSRSEMNVSTLELGDSALYLCASSLSWGERTEAFFGQGTRLTVV.